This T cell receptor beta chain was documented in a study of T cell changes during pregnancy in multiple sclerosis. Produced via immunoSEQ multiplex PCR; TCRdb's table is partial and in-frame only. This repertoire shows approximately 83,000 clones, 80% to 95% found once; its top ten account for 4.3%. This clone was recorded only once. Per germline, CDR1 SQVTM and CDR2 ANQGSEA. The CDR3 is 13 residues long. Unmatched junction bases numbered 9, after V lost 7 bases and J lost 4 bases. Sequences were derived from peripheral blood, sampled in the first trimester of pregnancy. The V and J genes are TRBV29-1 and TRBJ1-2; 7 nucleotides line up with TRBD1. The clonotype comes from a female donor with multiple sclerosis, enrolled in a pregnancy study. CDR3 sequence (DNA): TGCAGCGCCAGGGGGTTATTCGGCTATGGCTACACCTTC. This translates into CSARGLFGYGYTF.